This T cell receptor (beta chain) was documented in a study of vaccination effects on CD4 cells after COVID-19. ViraFEST assay sequencing came after antigen-specific CD4+ T cells were expanded with viral peptide pools. Isolating CD4+ T cells followed ten to eleven days of culture. The assay was immunoSEQ multiplex PCR, and TCRdb's table has in-frame clones only and misses some. The table lists approximately 15,000 clones, 76% of them singletons. With regard to this clone: As yet, its antigen is unknown.

Germline V gives CDR1 MDHEN, CDR2 SYDVKM. This CDR3 comprises 15 residues. Trimming cost V 5 bases and J 0 bases, with 11 bases left between them. This receptor was obtained from a human donor who received a COVID-19 vaccine. The rearrangement joins TRBV28 to TRBJ1-5; D gene ambiguous. Sample: CD4+ T cells from PBMCs cultured with HCoV-229E spike peptides, taken before COVID-19 vaccination. The CDR3 DNA is TGTGCCAGCAGTCTCGCAGGAGATAGCAATCAGCCCCAGCATTTT. Amino acids: CASSLAGDSNQPQHF.